This TCR beta chain originates from a study of OX40 agonist ivuxolimab in advanced cancers. This table comes from immunoSEQ multiplex PCR, and its TCRdb copy is limited to in-frame clones, with some not included. The sample lists tens of thousands of clones; over 80% were seen once. The V and J ends lost 3 bases and 4 bases respectively, with 3 bases between them. The CDR3 sequence is 11 residues long. CDR1 is SGHVS, CDR2 FNYEAQ, per germline. The TCR comes from an adult with an advanced solid tumor such as melanoma, head and neck, liver or kidney cancer. This sample comprised CD4+ or CD8+ T cells sorted from blood, obtained in a trial of the OX40 agonist ivuxolimab. The rearrangement joins TRBV7-6 to TRBJ2-5, with D unresolved. The CDR3 DNA reads as TGTGCCAGCAGCTTTCGAGAGACCCAGTACTTC. This encodes CASSFRETQYF.